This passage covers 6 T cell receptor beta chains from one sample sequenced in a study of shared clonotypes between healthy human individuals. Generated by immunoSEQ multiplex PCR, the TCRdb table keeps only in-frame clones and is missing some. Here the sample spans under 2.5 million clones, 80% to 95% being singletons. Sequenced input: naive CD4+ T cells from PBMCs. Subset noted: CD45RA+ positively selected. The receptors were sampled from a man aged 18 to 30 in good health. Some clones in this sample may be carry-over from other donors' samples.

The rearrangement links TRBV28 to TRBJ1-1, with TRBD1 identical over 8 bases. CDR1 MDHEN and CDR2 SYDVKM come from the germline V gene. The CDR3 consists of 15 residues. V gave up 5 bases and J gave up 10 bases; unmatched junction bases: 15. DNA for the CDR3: TGTGCCAGCAGTCCATGGGACAGGAACACAGTCGGAGCTTTCTTT. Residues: CASSPWDRNTVGAFF.

This CDR3 is CATSLGFNYGYTF. The CDR3 region has the DNA TGTGCCACTTCGTTAGGGTTTAACTATGGCTACACCTTC. J is TRBJ1-2 and V is TRBV28; D is ambiguous. CDR3 length: 13 residues. The germline V and J ends were trimmed by 10 bases and 1 base, with 13 bases remaining between them. Germline V gene data show CDR1 as MDHEN and CDR2 as SYDVKM.

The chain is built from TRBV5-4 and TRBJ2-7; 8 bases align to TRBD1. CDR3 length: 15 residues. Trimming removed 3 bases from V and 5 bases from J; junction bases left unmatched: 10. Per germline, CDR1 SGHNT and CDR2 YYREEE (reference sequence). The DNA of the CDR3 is TGTGCCAGCAGCTCCACCGGGACAGGAGGCCACGAGCAGTACTTC. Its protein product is CASSSTGTGGHEQYF.

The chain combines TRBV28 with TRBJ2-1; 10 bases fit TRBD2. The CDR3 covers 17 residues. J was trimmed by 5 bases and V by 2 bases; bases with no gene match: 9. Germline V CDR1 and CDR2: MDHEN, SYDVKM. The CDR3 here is CASSLVSLAGGNNEQFF. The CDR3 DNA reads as TGTGCCAGCAGTTTAGTTTCCTTAGCGGGAGGAAACAATGAGCAGTTCTTC.

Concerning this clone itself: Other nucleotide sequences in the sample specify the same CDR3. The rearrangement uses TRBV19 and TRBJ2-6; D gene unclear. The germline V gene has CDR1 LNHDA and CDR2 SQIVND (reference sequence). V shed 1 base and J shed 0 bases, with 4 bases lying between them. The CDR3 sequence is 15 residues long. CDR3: CASSIGGSGANVLTF. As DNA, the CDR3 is TGTGCCAGTAGTATAGGGGGCTCTGGGGCCAACGTCCTGACTTTC.

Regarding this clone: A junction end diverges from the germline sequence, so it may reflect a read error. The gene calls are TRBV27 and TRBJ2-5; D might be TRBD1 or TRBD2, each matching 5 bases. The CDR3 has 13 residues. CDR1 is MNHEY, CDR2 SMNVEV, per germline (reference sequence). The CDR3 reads CASTGRDQETQYF. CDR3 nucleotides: TGTGCCAGCACCGGACGGGACCAGGAGACCCAGTACTTC.